The rows below give T cell receptor beta chains drawn from one sample of a study of cytotoxic CD8 clonotypes in ibrutinib-treated CLL. Profiling relied on immunoSEQ multiplex PCR, and the TCRdb table lists in-frame clones only, not all of them. The sample holds around 19,000 clones; about 64% are singletons and the top ten take roughly 25%. This sample comprised PBMCs, obtained after 12 months of ibrutinib treatment. The source is a human donor with chronic lymphocytic leukemia. Both conserved end residues are part of each CDR3. A D gene is named only where the DNA matches it firmly. Some rows have no size entry. The others give once, few or many, or a class for an expanded clone.

D	V	size	J	CDR3	DNA
.	TRBV19	.	TRBJ2-7	CASSILGLPYEQYF	TGTGCCAGTAGTATTCTCGGACTCCCCTACGAGCAGTACTTC
.	TRBV28	.	TRBJ2-3	CASSSQIGSGDTQYF	TGTGCCAGCAGTTCCCAGATCGGGAGTGGGGATACGCAGTATTTT
TRBD2	TRBV9	.	TRBJ2-7	CASSVEATSGAYEQYF	TGTGCCAGCAGCGTAGAGGCGACTAGCGGGGCCTACGAGCAGTACTTC
TRBD1	TRBV11-3	.	TRBJ2-5	CASSLEGTGVTQYF	TGTGCCAGCAGCTTAGAAGGGACAGGGGTTACCCAGTACTTC
TRBD2	TRBV5-1	.	TRBJ2-5	CASTPGASGNQETQYF	TGCGCCAGCACCCCTGGGGCTAGCGGGAATCAAGAGACCCAGTACTTC
.	TRBV28	.	TRBJ2-5	CASSSDQGVETQYF	TGTGCCAGCAGTTCGGACCAAGGAGTAGAGACCCAGTACTTC
.	TRBV5-5	few	TRBJ2-3	CASSLQGQADTQYF	TGTGCCAGCAGCTTGCAGGGGCAAGCAGATACGCAGTATTTT
.	TRBV28	.	TRBJ1-1	CASSPPLNTEAFF	TGTGCCAGCAGTCCTCCGTTGAACACTGAAGCTTTCTTT
.	TRBV5-1	.	TRBJ2-5	CASSGGQSQETQYF	TGCGCCAGCAGCGGGGGGCAGAGCCAAGAGACCCAGTACTTC
TRBD2	TRBV29-1	.	TRBJ2-2	CSVLGLAGANTGELFF	TGCAGCGTTCTGGGACTAGCGGGAGCGAACACCGGGGAGCTGTTTTTT
.	TRBV21-1	.	TRBJ2-5	CATPGPRETQYF	TGTGCCACTCCGGGCCCACGGGAGACCCAGTACTTC
.	TRBV5-1	.	TRBJ1-1	CASSLGPALHTEAFF	TGCGCCAGCAGCTTGGGGCCAGCACTTCACACTGAAGCTTTCTTT
TRBD1	TRBV19	.	TRBJ1-5	CASSTGQGASNQPQHF	TGTGCCAGTAGTACCGGACAGGGGGCCAGCAATCAGCCCCAGCATTTT
TRBD2	TRBV9	few	TRBJ2-5	CASSRGVMKETQYF	TGTGCCAGCAGCCGGGGGGTAATGAAAGAGACCCAGTACTTC
.	TRBV9	once	TRBJ1-2	CASSAELLGGYTF	TGTGCCAGCAGCGCGGAGCTTTTAGGGGGCTACACCTTC
TRBD1	TRBV5-1	few	TRBJ1-4	CASSLRDRGEKLFF	TGCGCCAGCAGCCTCCGGGACAGGGGAGAAAAACTGTTTTTT
TRBD2	TRBV4-2	medium-sized	TRBJ2-1	CASSPGSGGGYNEQFF	TGTGCCAGCAGCCCTGGTAGCGGGGGCGGTTACAATGAGCAGTTCTTC
.	TRBV10-3	.	TRBJ1-1	CAIRGAETEAFF	TGTGCCATCAGGGGGGCAGAGACTGAAGCTTTCTTT
.	TRBV13	few	TRBJ2-6	CASSSLALEGGANVLTF	TGTGCCAGCAGCTCCCTTGCATTAGAGGGTGGGGCCAACGTCCTGACTTTC
TRBD1	TRBV19	.	TRBJ1-2	CASRRQGEDGYTF	TGTGCCAGTAGAAGACAGGGAGAGGATGGCTACACCTTC